The present entry profiles one TCR beta chain with its context. No antigen is known for it. CDR3 length equals 12 residues. Germline V gene lookup returns CDR1 SGHAT and CDR2 FQNNGV. The ends were cut back, 1 base at V and 3 bases at J, with 4 bases in the middle. The sequenced cases were selected for having the highest brain T cell transcript signatures. The source of the sample is a study of brain T cells in children with intractable seizures. Using immunoSEQ multiplex PCR, the repertoire was profiled, and TCRdb retains in-frame clones only, with some absent. This table holds 80,000 or so clones, about 93% found once. General study results and limits: HCMV serostatus was not known, and viral specificity came from CDR3 similarity only. Pre- and post-surgery blood differed in depth, so pre-surgery absences may be undersampling.

The specimen comprised peripheral blood, sampled at surgery. The receptor was isolated from a boy less than two years old with tuberous sclerosis and intractable seizures. The chain carries TRBV11-2 and TRBJ2-7; D gene ambiguous. The CDR3 is CASSLVGYEQYF. DNA of the CDR3: TGTGCCAGCAGCTTAGTCGGCTACGAGCAGTACTTC.